These 3 T cell receptor beta chains share one sample of origin, sequenced in a study of shared clonotypes between healthy human individuals. Measured with immunoSEQ multiplex PCR; TCRdb has only the in-frame clones, and not every one. The sample yields about 2.3 million clones, just under 95% seen once. What was sequenced was naive CD4+ T cells from PBMCs. The subset was: CD45RA+ positively selected. The receptors shown here come from a young man in good health. Some clones in this sample may be carry-over from other donors' samples.

The chain combines TRBV27 with TRBJ2-2; unclear D gene. Germline CDR1 reads MNHEY; CDR2 reads SMNVEV (reference sequence). CDR3 length: 18 residues. Trimming cost V 6 bases and J 0 bases, with 20 bases left between them. The CDR3 DNA reads as TGTGCCAGCAGCGCAATTCAGGACCTACCGGCGAACACCGGGGAGCTGTTTTTT. Protein sequence: CASSAIQDLPANTGELFF.

This clone showed up just once. This CDR3 is also generated by other DNA sequences in the sample. The chain uses TRBV18 and TRBJ2-5; 12 bases are shared with TRBD1. Germline loops: CDR1 KGHSH, CDR2 LQKENI. This CDR3 has 15 residues. The trim removed 3 bases at V and 4 bases at J, leaving 3 bases unmatched. CDR3 sequence: CASSPGQGAGETQYF. The CDR3 nucleotides are TGTGCCAGCTCACCGGGACAGGGGGCCGGAGAGACCCAGTACTTC.

As DNA, the CDR3 is TGTGCCAGCAGTCTCCGGGGGGGTTCGACTAGCGCGGCCCCATTCCCCCATGAGCAGTTCTTC. This translates into CASSLRGGSTSAAPFPHEQFF. The rearrangement uses TRBV2 and TRBJ2-1; 8 bases fit TRBD2. CDR3 size: 21 residues. The junction had 29 bases not matched to a gene; V was cut back by 5 bases and J by 8 bases. Germline lookup yields CDR1 SNHLY and CDR2 FYNNEI.